Listed below are T cell receptor beta chains from one sample, sequenced in a study of T-cell reconstitution after alpha-beta-depleted transplantation in children. TCRdb fed the PCR reads into MiXCR, producing one record per CDR3 protein. The sample consists of 280,000 or so distinct CDR3 sequences, under 14% of them appearing once. The sample in question was peripheral blood, obtained 180 days after TCRalphabeta/CD19-depleted stem cell transplant. The receptor set was obtained from a male patient aged 2-15 years who had a stem cell transplant for chronic granulomatous disease, so the T cells may come from the graft donor. The CDR3 runs from the conserved cysteine through the conserved F or W. Each record gives: V gene, D gene, J gene, clone size, CDR3 protein, CDR3 DNA. A D gene is named only where the DNA matches it firmly. Size tells how often a clone was seen (once, few, many) or the class of an expanded clone, and some rows leave it out.

TRBV29-1	TRBD1	TRBJ1-2	.	CSVESRDRGYGYTF	TGCAGCGTTGAATCCCGGGACAGGGGGTATGGCTACACCTTC
TRBV5-4	.	TRBJ2-2	.	CASSWLAPNTGELFF	TGTGCCAGCAGCTGGCTAGCGCCGAACACCGGGGAGCTGTTTTTT
TRBV30	TRBD1	TRBJ1-4	many	CAWSVPDRAKLFF	TGTGCCTGGAGTGTCCCGGACAGGGCCAAACTGTTTTTT
TRBV7-9	TRBD2	TRBJ2-5	few	CASSLGTSGRLQETQYF	TGTGCCAGCAGCCTCGGGACTAGCGGGAGATTACAAGAGACCCAGTACTTC
TRBV7-8	.	TRBJ1-2	many	CASSPAVGARGGYTF	TGTGCCAGCAGCCCCGCGGTGGGGGCAAGAGGGGGCTACACCTTC
TRBV6-1	.	TRBJ2-5	many	CPGDPSKEQETQYF	TGTCCGGGGGACCCCTCCAAGGAGCAAGAGACCCAGTACTTC
TRBV28	.	TRBJ2-1	few	CASSLWWDSGIAYNEQFF	TGTGCCAGCAGTCTCTGGTGGGACAGCGGGATTGCCTACAATGAGCAGTTCTTC
TRBV30	.	TRBJ1-5	.	CAWGKRGNQPQHF	TGTGCCTGGGGGAAACGGGGCAATCAGCCCCAGCATTTT
TRBV5-1	TRBD1	TRBJ2-7	many	CASSGARQGRRSYEQYF	TGCGCCAGCTCCGGGGCACGACAGGGGAGGAGATCCTACGAGCAGTACTTC
TRBV27	TRBD2	TRBJ2-3	many	CASRRLAGATDTQYF	TGTGCCAGCAGACGACTAGCGGGAGCCACAGATACGCAGTATTTT
TRBV28	.	TRBJ1-1	.	CASSLGDNTEAFF	TGTGCCAGCAGTTTAGGGGATAACACTGAAGCTTTCTTT
TRBV24-1	.	TRBJ1-5	many	CATSQRNQPQHF	TGTGCCACCAGCCAGCGGAATCAGCCCCAGCATTTT
TRBV5-1	TRBD2	TRBJ2-7	.	CASRVRGDYEQYF	TGCGCCAGCAGGGTCCGGGGGGACTACGAGCAGTACTTC
TRBV4-3	.	TRBJ2-5	many	CASSQETWQETQYF	TGCGCCAGCAGCCAAGAAACTTGGCAAGAGACCCAGTACTTC
TRBV12-3/TRBV12-4	TRBD1	TRBJ2-3	many	CASSVGTGVVDTQYF	TGTGCCAGCAGTGTCGGGACAGGGGTAGTAGATACGCAGTATTTT
TRBV20-1	.	TRBJ2-7	many	CSVRGRPAYEQYF	TGCAGTGTAAGGGGCCGTCCAGCCTACGAGCAGTACTTC
TRBV19	TRBD2	TRBJ2-3	once	CASSPSGLAGVTDTQYF	TGTGCCAGTAGTCCCTCTGGACTAGCGGGGGTCACAGATACGCAGTATTTT
TRBV19	TRBD2	TRBJ2-5	few	CASKPGLAKTYQETQYF	TGTGCCAGTAAGCCGGGACTAGCGAAAACGTACCAAGAGACCCAGTACTTC
TRBV15	TRBD1	TRBJ2-5	many	CATSGGGTGTETQYF	TGTGCCACCAGCGGGGGGGGGACAGGGACGGAGACCCAGTACTTC
TRBV7-8	TRBD1	TRBJ2-7	many	CASSHPRDRAYEQYF	TGTGCCAGCAGCCACCCCCGGGACAGGGCCTACGAGCAGTACTTC
TRBV7-7	.	TRBJ2-2	many	CASRGATGELFF	TGTGCTAGCAGAGGGGCGACCGGGGAGCTGTTTTTT
TRBV12-3/TRBV12-4	.	TRBJ1-5	few	CASSLTAINQPQHF	TGTGCCAGCAGTTTAACGGCAATTAATCAGCCCCAGCATTTT
TRBV6-1	.	TRBJ1-1	many	CASTRAVGTEAFF	TGTGCCAGCACCAGGGCTGTGGGGACTGAAGCTTTCTTT
TRBV20-1	TRBD1	TRBJ2-3	many	CSASPTRTGPRDTQYF	TGCAGTGCTAGTCCAACGAGGACAGGGCCCCGGGATACGCAGTATTTT
TRBV20-1	.	TRBJ1-2	many	CSARDSRSVANYGYTF	TGCAGTGCTAGAGATAGTCGGTCAGTAGCTAACTATGGCTACACCTTC
TRBV12-3/TRBV12-4	.	TRBJ2-5	many	CASSFPAQETQYF	TGTGCCAGCAGTTTCCCAGCTCAAGAGACCCAGTACTTC
TRBV7-9	TRBD2	TRBJ2-5	many	CASNSSPGIPGGETQYF	TGTGCCAGCAACTCCTCCCCCGGGATCCCCGGGGGGGAGACCCAGTACTTC
TRBV7-9	.	TRBJ2-3	many	CASSPRTIYTDTQYF	TGTGCCAGCAGCCCAAGGACCATCTACACAGATACGCAGTATTTT
TRBV5-1	.	TRBJ1-5	many	CASSIGRGPVNQPQHF	TGCGCCAGCAGCATTGGACGCGGCCCCGTCAATCAGCCCCAGCATTTT
TRBV7-6	TRBD2	TRBJ2-7	.	CASSLGSGVTFEQYF	TGTGCCAGCAGCTTAGGTAGCGGGGTGACCTTCGAGCAGTACTTC
TRBV6-1	.	TRBJ2-2	many	CASREGQAGELFF	TGTGCCAGCAGGGAGGGGCAGGCCGGGGAGCTGTTTTTT
TRBV28	.	TRBJ2-7	many	CASSFKFRGEQYF	TGTGCCAGCAGTTTTAAGTTTCGGGGTGAGCAGTACTTC
TRBV11-2	.	TRBJ2-7	many	CASSLARDSREQYF	TGTGCCAGCAGCTTAGCCAGGGACTCCCGGGAGCAGTACTTC
TRBV12-3/TRBV12-4	TRBD2	TRBJ2-5	few	CASRARLAGGQETQYF	TGTGCCAGCAGGGCCCGACTAGCGGGAGGGCAAGAGACCCAGTACTTC
TRBV12-3/TRBV12-4	TRBD1	TRBJ1-2	.	CASSRTGGLHYGYTF	TGTGCCAGCAGCCGGACAGGGGGCTTACACTATGGCTACACCTTC
TRBV11-1	.	TRBJ1-2	.	CASRPAIRGPTINYGYTF	TGTGCCAGCAGGCCGGCCATAAGGGGCCCCACAATAAACTATGGCTACACCTTC
TRBV25-1	TRBD1	TRBJ2-3	many	CASSEWRTGSDTQYF	TGTGCCAGCAGTGAATGGAGGACAGGGTCAGATACGCAGTATTTT
TRBV5-1	TRBD2	TRBJ2-4	many	CAPYGRLWGPSGKAKNIQYF	TGCGCTCCCTATGGACGTCTTTGGGGCCCCAGCGGGAAAGCCAAAAACATTCAGTACTTC
TRBV6-5	.	TRBJ2-5	many	CASSYSGVTSQETQYF	TGTGCCAGCAGTTACTCGGGCGTTACTAGTCAAGAGACCCAGTACTTC
TRBV5-5	TRBD1	TRBJ2-7	many	CASSLVGQGASYEQYF	TGTGCCAGCAGCTTGGTGGGACAGGGGGCCTCCTACGAGCAGTACTTC
TRBV5-1	.	TRBJ2-7	many	CASSLVGGTYEQYF	TGCGCCAGCAGCTTGGTCGGCGGTACCTACGAGCAGTACTTC
TRBV9	.	TRBJ1-1	many	CASSVGGSTEAFF	TGTGCCAGCAGCGTGGGGGGGTCCACTGAAGCTTTCTTT
TRBV20-1	.	TRBJ2-5	few	CSAPRQPGRGTRETQYF	TGCAGTGCCCCCCGACAGCCGGGAAGGGGCACCCGAGAGACCCAGTACTTC
TRBV9	TRBD2	TRBJ2-1	many	CASSVISGKSSYNEQFF	TGTGCCAGCAGCGTGATTAGCGGGAAGAGCTCCTACAATGAGCAGTTCTTC
TRBV5-1	TRBD1	TRBJ2-2	once	CASSFPGTGGRGELFF	TGCGCCAGCAGCTTCCCCGGGACAGGGGGGCGCGGGGAGCTGTTTTTT
TRBV28	TRBD1	TRBJ2-7	many	CASFPQGWYEQYF	TGTGCCAGCTTTCCACAGGGGTGGTACGAGCAGTACTTC
TRBV20-1	.	TRBJ2-3	many	CSTDGSTDTQYF	TGCAGTACGGACGGAAGCACAGATACGCAGTATTTT
TRBV21-1	.	TRBJ2-2	few	CASSTRDRGTGELFF	TGTGCCAGCAGCACCCGGGACAGGGGGACCGGGGAGCTGTTTTTT
TRBV5-1	.	TRBJ1-2	many	CASSTGLVSTGDYGYTF	TGCGCCAGCAGCACCGGACTAGTGAGCACGGGGGACTATGGCTACACCTTC